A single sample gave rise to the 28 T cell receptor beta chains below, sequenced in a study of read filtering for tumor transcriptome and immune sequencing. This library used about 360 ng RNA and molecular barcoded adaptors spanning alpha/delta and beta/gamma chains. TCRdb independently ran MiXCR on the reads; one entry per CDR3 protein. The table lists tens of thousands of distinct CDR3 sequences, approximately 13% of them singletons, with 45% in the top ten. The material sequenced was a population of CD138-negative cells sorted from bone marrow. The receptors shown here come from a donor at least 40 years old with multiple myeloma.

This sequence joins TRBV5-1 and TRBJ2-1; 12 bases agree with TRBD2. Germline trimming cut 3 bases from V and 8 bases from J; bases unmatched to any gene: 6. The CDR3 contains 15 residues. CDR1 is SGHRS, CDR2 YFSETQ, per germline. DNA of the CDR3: TGCGCCAGCAGCTCCACTAGCGGGAGGTTCGATGAGCAGTTCTTC. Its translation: CASSSTSGRFDEQFF.

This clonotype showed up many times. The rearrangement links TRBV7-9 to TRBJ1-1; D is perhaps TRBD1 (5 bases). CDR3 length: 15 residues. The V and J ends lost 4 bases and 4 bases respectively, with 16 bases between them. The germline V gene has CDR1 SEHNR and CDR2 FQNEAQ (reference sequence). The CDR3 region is CASSSSRDPLTEAFF. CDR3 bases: TGTGCCAGCAGCTCAAGTCGGGACCCCCTCACTGAAGCTTTCTTT.

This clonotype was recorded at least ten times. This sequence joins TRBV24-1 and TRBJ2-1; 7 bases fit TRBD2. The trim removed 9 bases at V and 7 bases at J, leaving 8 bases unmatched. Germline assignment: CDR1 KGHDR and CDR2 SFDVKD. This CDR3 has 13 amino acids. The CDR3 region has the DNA TGTGCCACCTCGCGGCGCGGGAGTAATGAGCAGTTCTTC. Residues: CATSRRGSNEQFF.

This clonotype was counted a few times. The DNA of the CDR3 is TGCAGCGTTGACTCTGGGGCCAACGTCCTGACTTTC. Translating gives CSVDSGANVLTF. The chain has TRBV29-1 and TRBJ2-6; unclear D gene. V lost 3 bases and J lost 0, with 0 bases in between. CDR1 is SQVTM and CDR2 is ANQGSEA in the germline V gene. The CDR3 runs to 12 residues.

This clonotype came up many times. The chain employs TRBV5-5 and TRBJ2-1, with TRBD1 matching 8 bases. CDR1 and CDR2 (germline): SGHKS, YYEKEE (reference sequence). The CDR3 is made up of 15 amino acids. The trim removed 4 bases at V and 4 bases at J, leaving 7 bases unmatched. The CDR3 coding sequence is TGTGCCAGCAGCCTTCAGGGGGCATTTTACAATGAGCAGTTCTTC. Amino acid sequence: CASSLQGAFYNEQFF. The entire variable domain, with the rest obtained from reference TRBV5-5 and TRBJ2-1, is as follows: DAGVTQSPTHLIKTRGQQVTLRCSPISGHKSVSWYQQVLGQGPQFIFQYYEKEERGRGNFPDRFSARQFPNYSSELNVNALLLGDSALYLCASSLQGAFYNEQFFGPGTRLTVL.

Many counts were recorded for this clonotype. CDR3 residues: CASSPSHTGELFF. The DNA for the CDR3 is TGTGCCAGCAGCCCCTCTCACACCGGGGAGCTGTTTTTT. The V and J genes are TRBV7-3 and TRBJ2-2; D is uncertain. V lost 5 bases and J 3 bases, leaving 7 bases between the germline ends. Germline V CDR1 and CDR2: SGHTA, FQGTGA. The CDR3 extends over 13 amino acids.

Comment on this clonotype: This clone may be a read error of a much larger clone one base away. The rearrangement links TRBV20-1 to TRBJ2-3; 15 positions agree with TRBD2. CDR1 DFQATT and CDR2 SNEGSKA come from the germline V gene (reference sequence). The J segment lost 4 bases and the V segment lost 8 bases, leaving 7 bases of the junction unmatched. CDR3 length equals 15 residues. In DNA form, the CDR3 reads TGCAGTTCCATGAGGACTAGCGGGAGGGCAGATACGCAGTATTTT. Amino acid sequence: CSSMRTSGRADTQYF.

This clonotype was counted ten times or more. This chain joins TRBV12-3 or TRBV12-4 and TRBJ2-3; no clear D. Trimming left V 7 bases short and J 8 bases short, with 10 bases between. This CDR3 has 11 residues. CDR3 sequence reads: CASTLGSTQYF. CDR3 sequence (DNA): TGTGCCAGCACCCTGGGGTCTACGCAGTATTTT.

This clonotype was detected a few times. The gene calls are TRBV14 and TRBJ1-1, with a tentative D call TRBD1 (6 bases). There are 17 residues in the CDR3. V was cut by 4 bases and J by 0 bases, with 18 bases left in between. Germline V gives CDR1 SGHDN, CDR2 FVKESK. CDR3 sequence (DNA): TGTGCCAGCAGCCGACGTTACAGGGCCGTCATGAACACTGAAGCTTTCTTT. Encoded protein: CASSRRYRAVMNTEAFF.

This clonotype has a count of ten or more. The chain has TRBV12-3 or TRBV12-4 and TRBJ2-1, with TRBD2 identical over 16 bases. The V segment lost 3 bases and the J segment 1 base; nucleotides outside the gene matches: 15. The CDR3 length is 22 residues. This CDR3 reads CASSFLSIRGLAGGLSYNEQFF. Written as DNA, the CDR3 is TGTGCCAGCAGTTTTCTTTCTATTAGGGGACTAGCGGGAGGGCTGTCCTACAATGAGCAGTTCTTC.

CDR3 sequence reads: CASSYPSSSYNEQFF. CDR3 coding DNA: TGTGCCAGCAGCTACCCTTCGAGCTCCTACAATGAGCAGTTCTTC. The rearrangement uses TRBV7-2 and TRBJ2-1; D call uncertain. This CDR3 contains 15 residues. Germline-derived CDR1 and CDR2 are SGHTA and FQGNSA. V was shortened by 4 bases and J by 0 bases, with 10 bases between the two germline ends. The variable domain in full, completed from reference TRBV7-2 and TRBJ2-1, reads GAGVSQSPSNKVTEKGKDVELRCDPISGHTALYWYRQSLGQGLEFLIYFQGNSAPDKSGLPSDRFSAERTGGSVSTLTIQRTQQEDSAVYLCASSYPSSSYNEQFFGPGTRLTVL.

This chain's CDR3 is CASSLPGQMFGELFF. The CDR3 DNA follows: TGTGCCAGCAGTTTGCCCGGACAGATGTTCGGGGAGCTGTTTTTT. This rearrangement joins TRBV27 to TRBJ2-2, with a weak D call TRBD1 (6 bases). Germline assignment: CDR1 MNHEY and CDR2 SMNVEV (reference sequence). Between the trimmed V and J ends, which lost 3 bases and 7 bases, there was a span of 15 bases. The length of the CDR3 is 15 residues.

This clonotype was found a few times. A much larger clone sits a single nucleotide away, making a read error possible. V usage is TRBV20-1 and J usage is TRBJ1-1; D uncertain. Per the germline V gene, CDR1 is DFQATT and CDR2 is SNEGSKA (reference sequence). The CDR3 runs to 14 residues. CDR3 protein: CSASWFTQNTGAFF. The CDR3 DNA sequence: TGCAGTGCTAGTTGGTTCACACAGAACACTGGAGCTTTCTTT.

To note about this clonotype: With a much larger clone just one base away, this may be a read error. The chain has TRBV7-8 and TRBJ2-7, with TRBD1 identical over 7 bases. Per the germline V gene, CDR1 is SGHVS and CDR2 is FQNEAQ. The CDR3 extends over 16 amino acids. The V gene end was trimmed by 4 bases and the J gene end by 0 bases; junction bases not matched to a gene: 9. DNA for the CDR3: TGTGCCAGCAGCTCATCAACAGGGGCCTCCTCCTACGAGCAGTACTTC. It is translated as CASSSSTGASSYEQYF.

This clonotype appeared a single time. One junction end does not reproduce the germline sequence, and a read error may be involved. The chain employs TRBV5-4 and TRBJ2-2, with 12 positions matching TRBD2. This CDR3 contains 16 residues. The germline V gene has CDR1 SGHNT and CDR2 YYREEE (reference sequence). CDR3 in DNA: TGTGCCAGCAGCGAAGGAACTAGCGGGAGGCCCGGGGAGCTGTTTTTC. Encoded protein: CASSEGTSGRPGELFF.

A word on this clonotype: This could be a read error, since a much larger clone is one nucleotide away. As DNA, the CDR3 is TGTGACAGCAGTTTCTCCCCGATCCAGGGGCGCGATACCTACGAGCAGTACTTC. Translating it yields CDSSFSPIQGRDTYEQYF. V and J are TRBV6-2 or TRBV6-3 and TRBJ2-7; tentative D call: TRBD1 (6 bases). Germline assignment: CDR1 MNHEY and CDR2 SVGEGT. The CDR3 has 18 amino acids.

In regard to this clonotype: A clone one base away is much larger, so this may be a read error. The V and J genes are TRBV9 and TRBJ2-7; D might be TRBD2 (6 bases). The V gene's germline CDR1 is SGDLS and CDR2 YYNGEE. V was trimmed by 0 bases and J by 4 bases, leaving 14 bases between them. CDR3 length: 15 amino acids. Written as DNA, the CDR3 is TGTGCCAGCAGCGTAGGCGGGGAATATGTTTACGAGCAGTACTTC. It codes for CASSVGGEYVYEQYF.

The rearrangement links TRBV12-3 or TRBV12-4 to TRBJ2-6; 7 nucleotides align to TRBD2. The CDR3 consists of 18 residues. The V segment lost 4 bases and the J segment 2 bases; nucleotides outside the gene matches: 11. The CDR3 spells CASSSLWRELTGANVLTF. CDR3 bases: TGTGCCAGCAGTTCCCTCTGGCGGGAGCTCACTGGGGCCAACGTCCTGACTTTC.

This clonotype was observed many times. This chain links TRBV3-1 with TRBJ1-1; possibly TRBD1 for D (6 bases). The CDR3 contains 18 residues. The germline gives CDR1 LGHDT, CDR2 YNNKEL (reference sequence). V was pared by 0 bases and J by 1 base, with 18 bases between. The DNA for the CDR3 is TGTGCCAGCAGCCAAGATCCGCGACAGGTCGGGGGGAACACTGAAGCTTTCTTT. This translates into CASSQDPRQVGGNTEAFF.

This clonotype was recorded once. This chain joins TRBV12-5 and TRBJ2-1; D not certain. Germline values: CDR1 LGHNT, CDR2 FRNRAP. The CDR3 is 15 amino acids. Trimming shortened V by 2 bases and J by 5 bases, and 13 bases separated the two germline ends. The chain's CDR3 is CASGLSGDFHNEQFF. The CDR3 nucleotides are TGTGCTAGTGGTTTGAGTGGGGATTTCCACAATGAGCAGTTCTTC.

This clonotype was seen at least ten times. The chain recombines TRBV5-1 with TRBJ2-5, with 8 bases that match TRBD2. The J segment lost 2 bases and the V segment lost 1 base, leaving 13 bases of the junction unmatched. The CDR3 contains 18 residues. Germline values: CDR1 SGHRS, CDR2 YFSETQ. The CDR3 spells CASSLPQVVAGIQETQYF. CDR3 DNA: TGCGCCAGCAGCTTGCCCCAAGTTGTAGCGGGGATACAAGAGACCCAGTACTTC.

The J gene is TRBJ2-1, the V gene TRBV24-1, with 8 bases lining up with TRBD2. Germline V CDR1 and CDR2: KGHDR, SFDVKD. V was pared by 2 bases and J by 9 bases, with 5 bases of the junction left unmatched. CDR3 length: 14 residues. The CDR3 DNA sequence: TGTGCCACCAGTGATTCAAACGGGAGGGTTGAGCAGTTCTTC. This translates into CATSDSNGRVEQFF.

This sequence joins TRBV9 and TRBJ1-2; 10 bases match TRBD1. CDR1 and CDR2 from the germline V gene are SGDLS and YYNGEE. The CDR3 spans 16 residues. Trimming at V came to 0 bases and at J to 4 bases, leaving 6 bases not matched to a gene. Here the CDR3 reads CASSVEQTGGGYGYTF. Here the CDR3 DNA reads TGTGCCAGCAGCGTAGAGCAGACAGGGGGCGGCTATGGCTACACCTTC.

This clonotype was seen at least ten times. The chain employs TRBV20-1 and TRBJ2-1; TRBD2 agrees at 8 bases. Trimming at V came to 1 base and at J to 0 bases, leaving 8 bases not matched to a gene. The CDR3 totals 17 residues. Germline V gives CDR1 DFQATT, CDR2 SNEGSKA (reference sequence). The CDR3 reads CSARVILAGGSYNEQFF. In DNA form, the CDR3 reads TGCAGTGCTAGAGTTATCCTGGCGGGAGGCTCCTACAATGAGCAGTTCTTC.

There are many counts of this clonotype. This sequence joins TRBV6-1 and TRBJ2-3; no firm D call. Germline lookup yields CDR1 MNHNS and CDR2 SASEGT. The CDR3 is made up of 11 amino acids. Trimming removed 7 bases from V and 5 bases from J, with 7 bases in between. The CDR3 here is CASTVIDTQYF. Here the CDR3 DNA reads TGTGCCAGCACGGTGATAGATACGCAGTATTTT.

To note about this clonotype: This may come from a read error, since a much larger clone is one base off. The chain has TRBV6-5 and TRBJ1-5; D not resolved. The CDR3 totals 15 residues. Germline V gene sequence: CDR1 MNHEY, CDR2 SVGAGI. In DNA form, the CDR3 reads TGTGTCAGCAGTTATAATGCGAATAGCAATCAGCCCCAGCATTTT. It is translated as CVSSYNANSNQPQHF.

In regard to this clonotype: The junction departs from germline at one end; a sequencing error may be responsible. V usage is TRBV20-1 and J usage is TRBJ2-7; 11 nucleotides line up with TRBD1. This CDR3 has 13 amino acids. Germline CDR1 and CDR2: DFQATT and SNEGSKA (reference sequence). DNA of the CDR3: TGCAGTGCTAGTGGACAGGGGGCATACGGGCAGTACTTC. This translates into CSASGQGAYGQYF.

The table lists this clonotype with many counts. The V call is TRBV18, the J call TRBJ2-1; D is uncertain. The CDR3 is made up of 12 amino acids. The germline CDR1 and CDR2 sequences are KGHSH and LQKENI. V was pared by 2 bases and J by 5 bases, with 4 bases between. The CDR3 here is CASSPGNNEQFF. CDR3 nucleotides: TGTGCCAGCTCACCAGGGAACAATGAGCAGTTCTTC.